The source of this T cell receptor (beta chain) is a study of shared clonotypes between healthy human individuals. Overall study findings and caveats: A generally larger estimated richness was seen in naive subsets than in memory subsets. The authors expected sequencing depth to affect clonotype sharing among donors.

A word on this clone: What it binds is not known. This sample includes further DNA sequences coding for the same CDR3.

Division of CD4+ cells produced a CD45RA+ naive subset and a CD45RA-negative memory subset. Using immunoSEQ multiplex PCR, the repertoire was profiled, and TCRdb retains in-frame clones only, with some absent. The table lists fewer than 1.4 million clones, about four fifths of them singletons. CDR3 length equals 15 residues. Germline V CDR1 and CDR2: MNHEY, SMNVEV (reference sequence). The V gene end was trimmed by 0 bases and the J gene end by 4 bases; junction bases not matched to a gene: 2. The chain joins TRBV27 to TRBJ1-2; 10 bases are a match to TRBD1. The sample comprised memory CD4+ T cells from PBMCs. Subset: CD45RA-negative fraction. The receptor comes from a man aged 18-30 years in good health. Some clones in this sample may be carry-over from other donors' samples. For the CDR3, the DNA is TGTGCCAGCAGTTTATCGGGGACAGGGGTCTATGGCTACACCTTC. Encoded protein: CASSLSGTGVYGYTF.